Following are 16 T cell receptor beta chains from one sample sequenced in a study of blood T cell repertoires in COVID-19. Some clones are missing from TCRdb's copy, which holds only in-frame ones; the method was immunoSEQ multiplex PCR. The sample lists some 100,000 clones, roughly nine tenths occurring once. Sequenced material: peripheral blood. These TCRs come from a man in his 60s with acute or convalescent COVID-19.

The chain links TRBV27 to TRBJ2-3; 8 bases align to TRBD2. CDR3 size: 15 residues. V was pared by 5 bases and J by 0 bases, with 4 bases of the junction left unmatched. Germline V lookup: CDR1 MNHEY, CDR2 SMNVEV (reference sequence). Here the CDR3 reads CASSESSGSTDTQYF. The CDR3 DNA reads TGTGCCAGCAGTGAATCTAGCGGGAGCACAGATACGCAGTATTTT.

V and J are TRBV9 and TRBJ1-3, with D possibly TRBD1 on 6 matching bases. Trimming removed 0 bases from V and 0 bases from J, with 10 bases in between. There are 16 residues in the CDR3. The germline V gene encodes CDR1 SGDLS and CDR2 YYNGEE. This CDR3 reads CASSVDRVLSGNTIYF. The CDR3 region has the DNA TGTGCCAGCAGCGTAGACAGGGTCCTCTCTGGAAACACCATATATTTT.

This chain uses TRBV7-9 with TRBJ2-1; the match to TRBD2 covers 14 bases. This CDR3 is 17 amino acids long. Germline loops: CDR1 SEHNR, CDR2 FQNEAQ (reference sequence). V lost 5 bases and J lost 4; bases outside the gene matches: 7. The CDR3: CASSVSTSGRGYNEQFF. The CDR3 DNA reads as TGTGCCAGCAGCGTCTCGACTAGCGGGAGGGGGTACAATGAGCAGTTCTTC.

This chain uses TRBV6-5 with TRBJ2-2, with 9 nucleotides matching TRBD1. The ends lost 0 bases at V and 4 bases at J; junction bases unmatched: 3. There are 16 residues in the CDR3. Germline-derived CDR1 and CDR2 are MNHEY and SVGAGI. The CDR3, as DNA: TGTGCCAGCAGTTACTCGCCGGGACAGGGCACCGGGGAGCTGTTTTTT. Translating gives CASSYSPGQGTGELFF.

The V and J genes are TRBV5-4 and TRBJ2-2; TRBD2 aligns across 12 bases. The CDR3 runs 14 residues. From germline, CDR1 is SGHNT and CDR2 YYREEE (reference sequence). The J segment lost 7 bases and the V segment lost 4 bases, leaving 2 bases of the junction unmatched. The CDR3 loop is CASSRTSGNGELFF. CDR3 nucleotides: TGTGCCAGCAGCCGGACTAGCGGGAACGGGGAGCTGTTTTTT.

This clone was counted a single time. The V call is TRBV5-4, the J call TRBJ2-3, with D possibly matching TRBD1 (6 bases). The CDR3 loop spans 14 amino acids. Germline V lookup: CDR1 SGHNT, CDR2 YYREEE (reference sequence). Trimming removed 2 bases from V and 1 base from J, with 8 bases in between. The CDR3 DNA follows: TGTGCCAGCAGCTTATACAGGGGCACAGATACGCAGTATTTT. Translation: CASSLYRGTDTQYF.

The chain joins TRBV2 to TRBJ1-6; 9 bases fit TRBD1. Germline V gene lookup returns CDR1 SNHLY and CDR2 FYNNEI. The CDR3 sequence is 16 residues long. Trimming took 8 bases from V and 0 from J; bases not matched to a gene: 5. The CDR3 is CASSGTGSSYNSPLHF. The CDR3, as DNA: TGTGCCAGCTCCGGGACAGGGAGCTCCTATAATTCACCCCTCCACTTT.

The CDR3: CASRGLNTGELFF. In nucleotides, the CDR3 is TGTGCCAGCAGGGGACTCAACACCGGGGAGCTGTTTTTT. J is TRBJ2-2 and V is TRBV28; D is possibly TRBD2 (6 bases). Germline values: CDR1 MDHEN, CDR2 SYDVKM. V dropped 6 bases and J dropped 2 bases, with 7 bases sitting between them. This CDR3 spans 13 amino acids. Together with reference TRBV28 and TRBJ2-2, the CDR3 gives the full variable domain: DVKVTQSSRYLVKRTGEKVFLECVQDMDHENMFWYRQDPGLGLRLIYFSYDVKMKEKGDIPEGYSVSREKKERFSLILESASTNQTSMYLCASRGLNTGELFFGEGSRLTVL.

The chain couples TRBV7-9 to TRBJ2-6; the match to TRBD2 covers 10 bases. Germline V gene lookup returns CDR1 SEHNR and CDR2 FQNEAQ (reference sequence). V trimming: 4 bases; J trimming: 1 base; junction bases outside the gene matches: 7. The CDR3 loop spans 18 amino acids. This CDR3 is CASSSSGRALSGANVLTF. The DNA for the CDR3 is TGTGCCAGCAGCTCAAGCGGGAGGGCTTTGTCTGGGGCCAACGTCCTGACTTTC.

The CDR3: CASSLAGGTYEQYV. The CDR3 DNA is TGTGCCAGCAGCCTAGCGGGAGGGACCTACGAGCAGTACGTC. This chain links TRBV6-2 or TRBV6-3 with TRBJ2-7; 12 positions agree with TRBD2. The CDR3 is made up of 14 amino acids. The germline gives CDR1 MNHEY, CDR2 SVGEGT. The J segment lost 2 bases and the V segment lost 6 bases, leaving 2 bases of the junction unmatched.

V is TRBV9 and J is TRBJ1-2; TRBD1 is a possible D gene (5 bases). Between the trimmed V and J ends, which lost 2 bases and 6 bases, there was a span of 14 bases. Looked up from germline, CDR1 is SGDLS and CDR2 is YYNGEE. This CDR3 region has 14 residues. Here the CDR3 reads CASSVFPGTDGYTF. The DNA for the CDR3 is TGTGCCAGCAGCGTCTTTCCCGGGACTGATGGCTACACCTTC.

This chain connects TRBV18 to TRBJ2-7; TRBD2 matches 8 bases. Germline V CDR1 and CDR2: KGHSH, LQKENI. J gave up 5 bases and V 3 bases, and 6 bases lay outside the gene matches. CDR3 size: 14 residues. CDR3 sequence (DNA): TGTGCCAGCTCACCCCGGTCAGCGGGAGACGAGCAGTACTTC. It translates to CASSPRSAGDEQYF. Looking up the rest from reference TRBV18 and TRBJ2-7 gives the full variable domain: NAGVMQNPRHLVRRRGQEARLRCSPMKGHSHVYWYRQLPEEGLKFMVYLQKENIIDESGMPKERFSAEFPKEGPSILRIQQVVRGDSAAYFCASSPRSAGDEQYFGPGTRLTVT.

J is TRBJ2-2 and V is TRBV11-3; 14 bases line up with TRBD2. Trimming at V came to 5 bases and at J to 1 base, leaving 9 bases not matched to a gene. This CDR3 is 19 amino acids long. Looked up from germline, CDR1 is SGHNT and CDR2 is YENEEA. The CDR3 loop reads CASSPGTSGSLRNTGELFF. The DNA for the CDR3 is TGTGCCAGCAGCCCTGGGACTAGCGGGAGCCTCAGGAACACCGGGGAGCTGTTTTTT.

The chain couples TRBV29-1 to TRBJ2-3; D is possibly TRBD2 (5 bases). The CDR3 contains 15 residues. V gave up 0 bases and J gave up 4 bases, with 14 bases separating them. Germline loops: CDR1 SQVTM, CDR2 ANQGSEA. CDR3 sequence reads: CSVEDRAREPDTQYF. Written as DNA, the CDR3 is TGCAGCGTTGAAGATAGAGCGAGGGAGCCAGATACGCAGTATTTT.

The chain couples TRBV19 to TRBJ2-7, with TRBD2 matching over 11 bases. Germline CDR1 and CDR2: LNHDA and SQIVND (reference sequence). V was pared by 3 bases and J by 2 bases, with 6 bases of the junction left unmatched. The CDR3 runs 16 residues. The CDR3 bases are TGTGCCAGTAGTATCTCCCCGGGACTAGCGGCCTACGAGCAGTACTTC. This encodes CASSISPGLAAYEQYF.

As DNA, the CDR3 is TGTGCCAGCTCAGCCCTGGGACTAGTGTCGCACGAGCAGTACTTC. Translating gives CASSALGLVSHEQYF. This sequence joins TRBV18 and TRBJ2-7; TRBD2 agrees at 8 bases. Germline loops: CDR1 KGHSH, CDR2 LQKENI. The CDR3 has 15 amino acids. With V trimmed by 5 bases and J by 5 bases, 11 bases remained unmatched.